The rows below give T cell receptor beta chains drawn from one sample of a study of PD-1 blockade in classical Hodgkin lymphoma. TCRdb keeps only in-frame clones here, not all; method: immunoSEQ multiplex PCR. The sample shows approximately 13,000 clones, more than 70% of them seen only once. The sample here was CD4+ T cells from blood, taken before the fourth cycle of nivolumab. The source of these receptors is a human donor with classical Hodgkin lymphoma. CDR3s leave out the opening cysteine and the closing phenylalanine or tryptophan. Fields, in order: clone size, V gene, CDR3 protein. Some rows have no size entry. The others give once, few or many, or a class for an expanded clone.

clone size: NA
V gene: TRBV2
CDR3 protein: ASITDRAGKGYT

clone size: NA
V gene: TRBV6-1
CDR3 protein: ASSGGSSTDTQY

clone size: once
V gene: TRBV2
CDR3 protein: ASIAQGGETQY

clone size: NA
V gene: TRBV5-8
CDR3 protein: ASSLGSYQETQY

clone size: NA
V gene: TRBV6-5
CDR3 protein: ASRSPSTDTQY

clone size: NA
V gene: TRBV7-7
CDR3 protein: ASGAGGPRDTQY

clone size: NA
V gene: TRBV4-3
CDR3 protein: ASSQSGTAHTGELF

clone size: NA
V gene: TRBV4-2
CDR3 protein: ASSQDHGLQKQY

clone size: NA
V gene: TRBV7-2
CDR3 protein: ASSLGEGLPQH

clone size: NA
V gene: TRBV7-2
CDR3 protein: ASSFRAVNSPLH

clone size: once
V gene: TRBV29-1
CDR3 protein: SVGHFSYNEQF

clone size: NA
V gene: TRBV5-8
CDR3 protein: ASSLGLSYNEKLF

clone size: NA
V gene: TRBV7-2
CDR3 protein: ASSPKWGNQPQH

clone size: once
V gene: TRBV5-1
CDR3 protein: ASSLEGGETQY

clone size: NA
V gene: TRBV5-6
CDR3 protein: ASSTGIPTDTQY

clone size: once
V gene: TRBV6-6
CDR3 protein: ASSYSSGSNQPQH

clone size: NA
V gene: TRBV19
CDR3 protein: ASLNSIGRLNTEAF

clone size: NA
V gene: TRBV10-1
CDR3 protein: ASSRGSRRSGETQY

clone size: NA
V gene: TRBV28
CDR3 protein: ASSLAGTETQY

clone size: NA
V gene: TRBV6-6
CDR3 protein: ASKNGGWNTGELF

clone size: NA
V gene: TRBV5-1
CDR3 protein: ATNRGGSTDTQY

clone size: NA
V gene: TRBV6-6
CDR3 protein: ASSPRQGGRGYT

clone size: once
V gene: TRBV2
CDR3 protein: ASSWDRGITGELF

clone size: once
V gene: TRBV19
CDR3 protein: ASAGTGGLPSSYNSPLH

clone size: NA
V gene: TRBV5-1
CDR3 protein: ASSLEPKSGTQY

clone size: NA
V gene: TRBV7-9
CDR3 protein: ASSPLAGGQETQY

clone size: NA
V gene: TRBV18
CDR3 protein: ASLRGEQETQY

clone size: once
V gene: TRBV28
CDR3 protein: ASRAQGYSGNTIY

clone size: few
V gene: TRBV5-4
CDR3 protein: ASSNPGTGGEKLF

clone size: NA
V gene: TRBV28
CDR3 protein: ASSYPLAGVMGGITDTQY

clone size: NA
V gene: TRBV18
CDR3 protein: ASSPPSTGGSYGYT

clone size: NA
V gene: TRBV11-2
CDR3 protein: ASSLAGQGGYTQY

clone size: NA
V gene: TRBV15
CDR3 protein: ATSRDRIISNQPQH

clone size: NA
V gene: TRBV4-1
CDR3 protein: ASSQAQGMRYGYT

clone size: NA
V gene: TRBV27
CDR3 protein: ASSLRTGGVTEAF

clone size: NA
V gene: TRBV9
CDR3 protein: ASSERTGRDIQY

clone size: NA
V gene: TRBV27
CDR3 protein: ASSPTGLLNYGYT

clone size: NA
V gene: TRBV20-1
CDR3 protein: SARRLEGYT

clone size: NA
V gene: TRBV18
CDR3 protein: ASSPYTQGRTEAF

clone size: NA
V gene: TRBV28
CDR3 protein: ASTLGRPLNQPQH

clone size: NA
V gene: TRBV28
CDR3 protein: ASSSALGVNTEAF

clone size: NA
V gene: TRBV6-5
CDR3 protein: ASSSGGAGVSRGYT

clone size: NA
V gene: TRBV13
CDR3 protein: ASSQKKTLTEKLF

clone size: NA
V gene: TRBV7-7
CDR3 protein: ASSTGGIGETQY

clone size: NA
V gene: TRBV15
CDR3 protein: ATSPLGARASYEQY

clone size: NA
V gene: TRBV28
CDR3 protein: ASSLWIGPGQGETQY

clone size: NA
V gene: TRBV21-1
CDR3 protein: ASSKAGTGPRGANVLT

clone size: NA
V gene: TRBV2
CDR3 protein: ASSYRRANTEAF

clone size: NA
V gene: TRBV30
CDR3 protein: AWEGNSKNIQY

clone size: NA
V gene: TRBV19
CDR3 protein: ASSLRGTDRVNNSPLH

clone size: NA
V gene: TRBV10-3
CDR3 protein: AISESSGGGTNEKLF

clone size: NA
V gene: TRBV5-8
CDR3 protein: ASSLSGRGETQY

clone size: once
V gene: TRBV4-1
CDR3 protein: ASSQDPGDTQY

clone size: once
V gene: TRBV6-1
CDR3 protein: ASSVGLHQETQY

clone size: NA
V gene: TRBV7-2
CDR3 protein: ASSTTAATNEKLF

clone size: NA
V gene: TRBV9
CDR3 protein: ASSVAARSLGTQY